The 5 T cell receptor beta chains below were found in one sample sequenced in a study of blood T cell repertoires in COVID-19. Generated by immunoSEQ multiplex PCR, the TCRdb table keeps only in-frame clones and is missing some. The table records approximately 350,000 clones, roughly four fifths of them present only once. Sequenced: PBMCs or T cells enriched from blood (not recorded which). These receptors were taken from a woman aged 45 to 65 who had recovered from COVID-19.

This chain links TRBV11-3 with TRBJ2-5; 7 bases align to TRBD1. The CDR3 extends over 14 amino acids. V lost 3 bases, J lost 3 bases, and 4 bases stayed unmatched. Germline CDR1 reads SGHNT; CDR2 reads YENEEA. The CDR3 sequence is CASSFGQEKETQYF. The DNA of the CDR3 is TGTGCCAGCAGCTTCGGACAGGAAAAAGAGACCCAGTACTTC. Filled out from reference TRBV11-3 and TRBJ2-5, the complete variable domain reads EAGVVQSPRYKIIEKKQPVAFWCNPISGHNTLYWYLQNLGQGPELLIRYENEEAVDDSQLPKDRFSAERLKGVDSTLKIQPAELGDSAVYLCASSFGQEKETQYFGPGTRLLVL.

The chain recombines TRBV7-2 with TRBJ1-5; D is ambiguous. This CDR3 has 13 amino acids. Germline V lookup: CDR1 SGHTA, CDR2 FQGNSA. Trimming took off 6 bases at V and 5 bases at J, with 11 bases between the two ends. CDR3 in DNA: TGTGCCAGCAGAGACACACCGGATCAGCCCCAGCATTTT. Its protein is CASRDTPDQPQHF.

The chain joins TRBV6-5 to TRBJ2-5, with D possibly being TRBD2 (6 bases). Germline V gene lookup returns CDR1 MNHEY and CDR2 SVGAGI. V was cut by 8 bases and J by 5 bases, with 9 bases left in between. CDR3 length: 11 amino acids. The CDR3 coding sequence is TGTGCCAGCTCAAGCGGGGAGACCCAGTACTTC. Translating it yields CASSSGETQYF.

V is TRBV20-1 and J is TRBJ1-1; no clear D. There are 11 residues in the CDR3. Trimming took off 6 bases at V and 6 bases at J, with 11 bases between the two ends. Germline V CDR1 and CDR2: DFQATT, SNEGSKA (reference sequence). In DNA, the CDR3 is TGCAGTGCCGGTCGTCCACCTGAAGCTTTCTTT. Its translation is CSAGRPPEAFF.

V usage is TRBV30 and J usage is TRBJ2-1; TRBD2 matches 8 bases. The CDR3 contains 11 residues. The germline V gene has CDR1 GTSNPN and CDR2 SVGIG (reference sequence). V was pared by 2 bases and J by 15 bases, with 6 bases of the junction left unmatched. The CDR3 bases are TGTGCCTGGAGTTTACCGGGAGGGCCGTTCTTC. Translated, it gives CAWSLPGGPFF.